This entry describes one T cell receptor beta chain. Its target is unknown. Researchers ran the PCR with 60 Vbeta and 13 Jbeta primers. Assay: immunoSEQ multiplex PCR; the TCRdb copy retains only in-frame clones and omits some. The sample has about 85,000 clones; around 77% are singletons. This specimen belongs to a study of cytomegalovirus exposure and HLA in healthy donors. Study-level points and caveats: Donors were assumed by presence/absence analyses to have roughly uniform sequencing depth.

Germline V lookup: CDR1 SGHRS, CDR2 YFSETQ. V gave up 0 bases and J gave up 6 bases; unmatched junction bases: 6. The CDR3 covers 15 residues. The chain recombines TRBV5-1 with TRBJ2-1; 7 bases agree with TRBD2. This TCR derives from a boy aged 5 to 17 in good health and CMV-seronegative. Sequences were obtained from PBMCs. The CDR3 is CASSLVIGEGNEQFF. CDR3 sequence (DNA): TGCGCCAGCAGCTTGGTGATTGGGGAGGGCAATGAGCAGTTCTTC.